This T cell receptor beta chain was sequenced in a study of cytomegalovirus exposure and HLA in healthy donors. All the people who gave samples were healthy bone marrow donors. Vbeta (60) and Jbeta (13) primers were used in the PCR. Some clones are missing from TCRdb's copy, which holds only in-frame ones; the method was immunoSEQ multiplex PCR. The data hold 150,000 or so clones, with 60% to 80% observed a single time. Germline values: CDR1 SGHVS, CDR2 FQNEAQ. This CDR3 contains 14 residues. V shed 4 bases and J 5 bases; nucleotides not matched to a gene: 7. This receptor was identified in a man over 45 in good health and CMV-seropositive. Sequencing was done on a sample of PBMCs. The chain is built from TRBV7-8 and TRBJ1-1; 7 nucleotides line up with TRBD1. CDR3 DNA sequence: TGTGCCAGCAGCTCGTACAGGGGTGGGACTGAAGCTTTCTTT. Protein sequence: CASSSYRGGTEAFF. Looking up the rest from reference TRBV7-8 and TRBJ1-1 gives the full variable domain: GAGVSQSPRYKVAKRGQDVALRCDPISGHVSLFWYQQALGQGPEFLTYFQNEAQLDKSGLPSDRFFAERPEGSVSTLKIQRTQQEDSAVYLCASSSYRGGTEAFFGQGTRLTVV.